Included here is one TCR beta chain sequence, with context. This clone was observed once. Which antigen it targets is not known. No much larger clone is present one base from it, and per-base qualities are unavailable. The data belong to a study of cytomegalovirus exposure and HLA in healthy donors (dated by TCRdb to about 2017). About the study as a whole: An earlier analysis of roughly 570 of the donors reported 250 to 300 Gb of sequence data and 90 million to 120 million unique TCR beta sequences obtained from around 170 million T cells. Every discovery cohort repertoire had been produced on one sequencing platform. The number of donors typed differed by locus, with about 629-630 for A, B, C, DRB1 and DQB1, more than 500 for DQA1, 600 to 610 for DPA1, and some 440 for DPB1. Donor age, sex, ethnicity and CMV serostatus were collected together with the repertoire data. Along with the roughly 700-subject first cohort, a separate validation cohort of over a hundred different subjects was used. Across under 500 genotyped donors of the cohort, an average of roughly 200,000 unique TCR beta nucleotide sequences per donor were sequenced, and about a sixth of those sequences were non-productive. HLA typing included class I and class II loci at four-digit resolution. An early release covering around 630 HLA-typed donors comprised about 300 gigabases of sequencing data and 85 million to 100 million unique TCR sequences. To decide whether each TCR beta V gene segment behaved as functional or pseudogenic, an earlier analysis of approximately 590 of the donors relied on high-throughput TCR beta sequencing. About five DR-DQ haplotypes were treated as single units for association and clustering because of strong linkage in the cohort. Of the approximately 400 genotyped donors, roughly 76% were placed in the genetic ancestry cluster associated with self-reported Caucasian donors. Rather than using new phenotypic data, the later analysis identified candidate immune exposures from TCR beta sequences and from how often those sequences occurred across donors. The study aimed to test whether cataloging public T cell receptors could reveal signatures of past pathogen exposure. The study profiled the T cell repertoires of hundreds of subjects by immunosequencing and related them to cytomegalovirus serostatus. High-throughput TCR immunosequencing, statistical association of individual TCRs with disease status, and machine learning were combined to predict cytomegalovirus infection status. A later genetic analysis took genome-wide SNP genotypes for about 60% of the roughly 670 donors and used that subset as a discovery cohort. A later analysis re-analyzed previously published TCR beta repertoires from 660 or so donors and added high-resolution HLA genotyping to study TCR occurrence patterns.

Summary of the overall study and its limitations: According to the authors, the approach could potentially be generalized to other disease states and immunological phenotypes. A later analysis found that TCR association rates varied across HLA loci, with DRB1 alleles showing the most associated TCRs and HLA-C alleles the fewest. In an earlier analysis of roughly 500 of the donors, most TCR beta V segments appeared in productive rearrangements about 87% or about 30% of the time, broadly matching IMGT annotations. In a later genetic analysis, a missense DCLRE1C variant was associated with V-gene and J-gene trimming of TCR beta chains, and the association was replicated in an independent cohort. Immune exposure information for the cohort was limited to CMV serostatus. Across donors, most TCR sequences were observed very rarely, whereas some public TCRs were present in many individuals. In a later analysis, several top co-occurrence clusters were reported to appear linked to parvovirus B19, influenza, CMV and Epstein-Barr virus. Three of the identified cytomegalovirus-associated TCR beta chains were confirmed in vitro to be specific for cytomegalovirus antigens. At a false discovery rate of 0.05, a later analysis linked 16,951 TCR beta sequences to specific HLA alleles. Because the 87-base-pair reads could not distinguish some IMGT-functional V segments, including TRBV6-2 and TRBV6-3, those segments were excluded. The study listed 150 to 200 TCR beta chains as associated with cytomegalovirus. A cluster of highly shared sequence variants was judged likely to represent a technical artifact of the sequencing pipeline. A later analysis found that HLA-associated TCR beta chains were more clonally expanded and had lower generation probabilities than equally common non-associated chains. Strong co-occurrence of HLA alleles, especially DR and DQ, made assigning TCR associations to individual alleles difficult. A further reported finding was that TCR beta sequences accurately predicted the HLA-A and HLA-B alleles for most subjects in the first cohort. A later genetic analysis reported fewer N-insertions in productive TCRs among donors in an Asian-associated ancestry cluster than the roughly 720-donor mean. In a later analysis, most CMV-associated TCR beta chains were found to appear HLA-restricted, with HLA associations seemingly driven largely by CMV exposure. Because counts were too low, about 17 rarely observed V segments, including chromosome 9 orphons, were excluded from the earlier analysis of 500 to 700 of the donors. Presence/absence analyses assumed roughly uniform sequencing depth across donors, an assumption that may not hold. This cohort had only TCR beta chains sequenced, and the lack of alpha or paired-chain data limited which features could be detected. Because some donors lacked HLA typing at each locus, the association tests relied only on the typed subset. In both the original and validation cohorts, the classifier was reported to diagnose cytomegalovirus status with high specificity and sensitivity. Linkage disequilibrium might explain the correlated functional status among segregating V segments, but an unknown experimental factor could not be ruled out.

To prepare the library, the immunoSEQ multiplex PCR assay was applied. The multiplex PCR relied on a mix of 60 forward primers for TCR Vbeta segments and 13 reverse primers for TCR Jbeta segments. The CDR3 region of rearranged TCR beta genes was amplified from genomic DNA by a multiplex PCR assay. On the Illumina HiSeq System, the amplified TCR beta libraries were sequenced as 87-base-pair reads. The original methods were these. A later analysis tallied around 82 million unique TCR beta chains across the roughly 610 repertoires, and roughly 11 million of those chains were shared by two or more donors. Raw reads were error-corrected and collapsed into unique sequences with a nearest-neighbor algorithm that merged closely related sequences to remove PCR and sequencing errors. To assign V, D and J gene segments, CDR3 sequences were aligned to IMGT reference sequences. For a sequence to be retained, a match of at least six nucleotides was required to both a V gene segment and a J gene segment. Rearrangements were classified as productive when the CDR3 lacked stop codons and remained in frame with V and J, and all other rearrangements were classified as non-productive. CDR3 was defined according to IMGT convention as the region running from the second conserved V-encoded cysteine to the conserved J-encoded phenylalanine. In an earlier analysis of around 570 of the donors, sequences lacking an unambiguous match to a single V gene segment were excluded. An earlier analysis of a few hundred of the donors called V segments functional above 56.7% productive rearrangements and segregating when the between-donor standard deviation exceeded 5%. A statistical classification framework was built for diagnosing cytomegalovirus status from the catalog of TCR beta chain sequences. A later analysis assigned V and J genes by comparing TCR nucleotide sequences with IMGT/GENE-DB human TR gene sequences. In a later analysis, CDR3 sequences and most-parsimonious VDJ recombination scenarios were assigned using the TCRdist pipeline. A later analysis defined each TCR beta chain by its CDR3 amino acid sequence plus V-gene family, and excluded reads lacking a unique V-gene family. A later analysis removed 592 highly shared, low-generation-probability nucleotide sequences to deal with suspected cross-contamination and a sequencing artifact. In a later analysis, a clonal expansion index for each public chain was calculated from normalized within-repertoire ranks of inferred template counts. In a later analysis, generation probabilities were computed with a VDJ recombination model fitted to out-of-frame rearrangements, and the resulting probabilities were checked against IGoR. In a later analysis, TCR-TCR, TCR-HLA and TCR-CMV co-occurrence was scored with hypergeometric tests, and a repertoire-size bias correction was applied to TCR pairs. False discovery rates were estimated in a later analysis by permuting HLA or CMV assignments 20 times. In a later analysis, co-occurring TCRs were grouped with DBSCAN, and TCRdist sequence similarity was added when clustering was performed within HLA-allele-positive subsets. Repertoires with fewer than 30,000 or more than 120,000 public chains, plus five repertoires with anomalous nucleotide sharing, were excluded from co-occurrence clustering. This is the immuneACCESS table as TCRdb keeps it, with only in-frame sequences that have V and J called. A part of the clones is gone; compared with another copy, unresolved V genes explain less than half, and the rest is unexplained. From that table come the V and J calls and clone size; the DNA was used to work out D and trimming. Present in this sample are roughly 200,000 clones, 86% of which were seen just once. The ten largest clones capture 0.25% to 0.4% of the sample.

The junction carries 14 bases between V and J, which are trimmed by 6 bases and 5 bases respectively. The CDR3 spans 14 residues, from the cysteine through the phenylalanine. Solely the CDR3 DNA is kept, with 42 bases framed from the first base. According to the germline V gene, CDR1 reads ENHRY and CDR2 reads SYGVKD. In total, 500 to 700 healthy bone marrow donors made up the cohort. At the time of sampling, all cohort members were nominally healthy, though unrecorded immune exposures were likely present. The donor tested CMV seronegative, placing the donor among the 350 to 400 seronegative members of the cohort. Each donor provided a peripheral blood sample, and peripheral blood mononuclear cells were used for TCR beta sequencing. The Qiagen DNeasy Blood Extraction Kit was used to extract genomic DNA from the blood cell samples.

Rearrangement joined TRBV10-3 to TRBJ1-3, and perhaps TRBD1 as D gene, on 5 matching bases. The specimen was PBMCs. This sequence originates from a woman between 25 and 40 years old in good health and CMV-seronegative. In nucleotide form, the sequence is TGTGCCATCAGCCCGGGACTGGGGAGAAACACCATATATTTT. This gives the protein CAISPGLGRNTIYF.